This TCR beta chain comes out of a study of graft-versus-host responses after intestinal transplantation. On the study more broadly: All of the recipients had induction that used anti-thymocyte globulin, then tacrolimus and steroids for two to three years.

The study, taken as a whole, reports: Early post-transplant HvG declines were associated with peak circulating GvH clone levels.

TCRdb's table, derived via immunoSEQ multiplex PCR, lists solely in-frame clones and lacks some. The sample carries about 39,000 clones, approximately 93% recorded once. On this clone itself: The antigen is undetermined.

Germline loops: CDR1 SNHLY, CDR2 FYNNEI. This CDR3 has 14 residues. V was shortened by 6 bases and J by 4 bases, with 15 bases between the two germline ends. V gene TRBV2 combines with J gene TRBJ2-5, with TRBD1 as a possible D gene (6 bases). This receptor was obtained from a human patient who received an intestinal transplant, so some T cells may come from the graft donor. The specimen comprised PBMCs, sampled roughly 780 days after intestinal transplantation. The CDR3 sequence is CASRVLDRSETQYF. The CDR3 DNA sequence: TGTGCCAGCAGGGTACTTGACAGGTCAGAGACCCAGTACTTC.